The 3 T cell receptor beta chains below were found in one sample sequenced in a study of OX40 agonist ivuxolimab in advanced cancers. The protocol was immunoSEQ multiplex PCR, while the TCRdb copy is restricted to in-frame clones and leaves out a portion. Of approximately 90,000 clones in the sample, roughly nine tenths were seen once. Sequencing used CD4+ or CD8+ T cells sorted from blood, obtained in a trial of the OX40 agonist ivuxolimab. These receptors were taken from an adult with an advanced solid tumor such as melanoma, head and neck, liver or kidney cancer.

This chain connects TRBV28 to TRBJ2-3, with D perhaps matching TRBD2 (7 bases). Trimming pared 6 bases from V and 2 bases from J, leaving 24 bases between. This CDR3 spans 18 amino acids. The V gene's germline CDR1 is MDHEN and CDR2 SYDVKM. CDR3 bases: TGTGCCAGCAGCCTTCTCGTCGGGGGGCCAATGGTCACAGATACGCAGTATTTT. It translates to CASSLLVGGPMVTDTQYF.

The chain has TRBV4-1 and TRBJ2-3, with 11 bases fitting TRBD2. Germline V gives CDR1 MGHRA, CDR2 YSYEKL. The CDR3 runs 14 residues. J gave up 4 bases and V 4 bases, and 1 base lay outside the gene matches. The CDR3 DNA is TGCGCCAGCAGCCTGACTAGCGGGGCAGATACGCAGTATTTT. Residues: CASSLTSGADTQYF.

The V and J genes are TRBV5-1 and TRBJ1-4; D unresolved. V was shortened by 4 bases and J by 8 bases, with 12 bases between the two germline ends. This CDR3 has 13 residues. Germline CDR1 SGHRS, CDR2 YFSETQ. The CDR3 nucleotides read TGCGCCAGCAGCCCCGGGCCTACCGAAAAACTGTTTTTT. Translation gives CASSPGPTEKLFF.